This passage covers 23 T cell receptor beta chains from one sample sequenced in a study of control samples from healthy donors and cancer patients. Assay used: immunoSEQ multiplex PCR; TCRdb lists only in-frame clones, some missing. The sample holds roughly 130,000 clones, about 93% seen once. Sequencing was done on a sample of blood. Source of these receptors: a man in his late teens or twenties in good health.

The rearrangement joins TRBV30 to TRBJ1-6; no clear D. CDR1 is GTSNPN and CDR2 is SVGIG in the germline V gene (reference sequence). The CDR3 runs to 13 residues. Between the trimmed V and J ends, which lost 3 bases and 6 bases, there was a span of 9 bases. Written as DNA, the CDR3 is TGTGCCTGGAGGTCGACACCTAATTCACCCCTCCACTTT. Translated, it gives CAWRSTPNSPLHF.

CDR3: CASRGGAGGPNEQFF. CDR3 nucleotides: TGTGCCAGCAGAGGAGGTGCGGGAGGGCCTAATGAGCAGTTCTTC. This rearrangement joins TRBV6-5 to TRBJ2-1, with TRBD2 matching over 9 bases. The CDR3 is 15 amino acids. J was trimmed by 7 bases and V by 6 bases; bases with no gene match: 10. CDR1 and CDR2 (germline): MNHEY, SVGAGI.

This clone was seen more than once but under ten times. The J gene is TRBJ1-2, the V gene TRBV28; tentatively, D is TRBD1 (6 bases). V gave up 3 bases and J gave up 8 bases, with 13 bases separating them. The CDR3 extends over 13 amino acids. The germline V gene encodes CDR1 MDHEN and CDR2 SYDVKM. CDR3 nucleotide sequence: TGTGCCAGCAGTTTTAACAGGGCGGCAGGCTACACCTTC. Translated: CASSFNRAAGYTF.

The table lists this clone with a few counts. The V gene is TRBV2, the J gene TRBJ1-5; 9 positions agree with TRBD1. The CDR3 extends over 14 amino acids. Germline lookup yields CDR1 SNHLY and CDR2 FYNNEI. V dropped 6 bases and J dropped 6; count of bases not matched to a gene: 6. The CDR3: CASSPGQGPQPQHF. CDR3 nucleotide sequence: TGTGCCAGCAGCCCGGGACAGGGACCTCAGCCCCAGCATTTT.

The CDR3: CASSLSTGELFF. DNA of the CDR3: TGTGCCAGCTCACTCAGCACCGGGGAGCTGTTTTTT. The chain combines TRBV18 with TRBJ2-2; the D is unclear. Trimming left V 4 bases short and J 4 bases short, with 4 bases between. The CDR3 covers 12 residues. Germline assignment: CDR1 KGHSH and CDR2 LQKENI.

The chain carries TRBV19 and TRBJ2-6; D unclear. The CDR3 is 14 residues long. Germline V gene lookup returns CDR1 LNHDA and CDR2 SQIVND (reference sequence). The ends were cut back, 5 bases at V and 1 base at J, with 6 bases in the middle. DNA of the CDR3: TGTGCCAGTAGTCATGGATCTGGGGCCAACGTCCTGACTTTC. It encodes CASSHGSGANVLTF.

This chain connects TRBV6-6 to TRBJ1-5; the D is unclear. Germline CDR1 and CDR2: MNHNY and SVGAGI (reference sequence). The CDR3 has 16 amino acids. V was pared by 0 bases and J by 2 bases, with 11 bases between. The CDR3 sequence is CASSYSGTAGNQPQHF. The CDR3 region has the DNA TGTGCCAGCAGTTACTCTGGTACGGCAGGCAATCAGCCCCAGCATTTT.

The chain combines TRBV28 with TRBJ1-2; D remains unclear. This CDR3 has 10 amino acids. Trimming cost V 6 bases and J 8 bases, with 7 bases left between them. The germline V gene has CDR1 MDHEN and CDR2 SYDVKM. The chain's CDR3 is CASRLGGYTF. CDR3 DNA sequence: TGTGCCAGCAGGTTGGGAGGCTACACCTTC.

The V and J genes are TRBV3-1 (or the pseudogene TRBV3-2) and TRBJ2-2; D possibly uses TRBD1 or TRBD2 (6 bases each). CDR1 LGHDT and CDR2 YNNKEL come from the germline V gene (reference sequence). Trimming pared 8 bases from V and 1 base from J, leaving 14 bases between. The CDR3 sequence is 15 residues long. The chain's CDR3 is CASGGGLLNTGELFF. The CDR3 DNA is TGTGCCAGCGGTGGGGGGCTCTTGAACACCGGGGAGCTGTTTTTT.

This sequence joins TRBV7-3 and TRBJ2-7; 10 bases are a match to TRBD1. The CDR3 spans 15 residues. The ends lost 1 base at V and 5 bases at J; junction bases unmatched: 5. Germline V gene lookup returns CDR1 SGHTA and CDR2 FQGTGA. The chain's CDR3 is CASSLKGTGDHEQYF. The CDR3, as DNA: TGTGCCAGCAGCTTAAAAGGGACAGGGGACCACGAGCAGTACTTC.

CDR3 loop: CASSLEGWNSPLHF. For the CDR3, the DNA is TGTGCCAGCAGTTTGGAAGGTTGGAATTCACCCCTCCACTTT. The chain joins TRBV27 to TRBJ1-6; no definite D call. The CDR3 is 14 amino acids. The germline V gene encodes CDR1 MNHEY and CDR2 SMNVEV (reference sequence). V shed 3 bases and J shed 7 bases, with 10 bases lying between them.

The chain's CDR3 is CASSIDPYEQYF. CDR3 DNA sequence: TGTGCCAGCAGCATTGACCCCTACGAGCAGTACTTC. The V call is TRBV9, the J call TRBJ2-7; no definite D call. There are 12 residues in the CDR3. Germline V gene lookup returns CDR1 SGDLS and CDR2 YYNGEE. The ends were cut back, 4 bases at V and 2 bases at J, with 7 bases in the middle.

This chain links TRBV15 with TRBJ1-4, with 7 bases identical to TRBD1. The CDR3 runs 14 residues. The V segment lost 3 bases and the J segment 5 bases; nucleotides outside the gene matches: 3. Per the germline V gene, CDR1 is LNHNV and CDR2 is YYDKDF (reference sequence). The CDR3 region is CATSRTGRNEKLFF. The CDR3 DNA reads as TGTGCCACCAGCAGGACAGGGAGGAATGAAAAACTGTTTTTT.

This chain uses TRBV4-1 with TRBJ1-1; D call uncertain. V was trimmed by 0 bases and J by 11 bases, leaving 16 bases between them. This CDR3 is built from 14 residues. Germline CDR1 and CDR2: MGHRA and YSYEKL. CDR3 loop: CASSQDKRPQAAFF. Here the CDR3 DNA reads TGCGCCAGCAGCCAAGATAAGCGGCCCCAGGCCGCTTTCTTT.

The V gene is TRBV4-3, the J gene TRBJ1-4; D ambiguous. V was pared by 1 base and J by 6 bases, with 15 bases between. Germline V gene lookup returns CDR1 LGHNA and CDR2 YSLEER. This CDR3 contains 16 residues. The CDR3 is CASSQGWGVIDEKLFF. Here the CDR3 DNA reads TGCGCCAGCAGCCAAGGTTGGGGAGTAATAGATGAAAAACTGTTTTTT.

This clone was recorded a few times. The genes are TRBV4-1 and TRBJ1-5; no clear D. Deletions cut 0 bases from V and 4 bases from J, with 4 bases between. In germline, CDR1 is MGHRA, CDR2 YSYEKL. The CDR3 length is 13 residues. CDR3 protein: CASSQDLNQPQHF. CDR3 sequence (DNA): TGCGCCAGCAGCCAAGATCTTAATCAGCCCCAGCATTTT.

This sequence joins TRBV5-1 and TRBJ1-5; D not certain. CDR3 size: 17 residues. V lost 4 bases and J 2 bases, leaving 19 bases between the germline ends. The V gene's germline CDR1 is SGHRS and CDR2 YFSETQ. Here the CDR3 reads CASSPGGRTTRNQPQHF. The CDR3 DNA is TGCGCCAGCAGCCCTGGAGGGCGGACTACACGCAATCAGCCCCAGCATTTT.

This clone has just one count. V is TRBV6-1 and J is TRBJ1-1, with D unresolved. Germline loops: CDR1 MNHNS, CDR2 SASEGT. V lost 1 base and J lost 1, with 10 bases in between. This CDR3 comprises 15 residues. CDR3 in DNA: TGTGCCAGCAGTGAAGAATCACTGTCGAACACTGAAGCTTTCTTT. This gives the protein CASSEESLSNTEAFF.

The count of this clone is one. CDR3 DNA sequence: TGCAGTGCAAGTAGGGGAGGGGGCGCCTCCTACGAGCAGTACTTC. Translation: CSASRGGGASYEQYF. V usage is TRBV20-1 and J usage is TRBJ2-7; possibly TRBD1 or TRBD2 for D (7 bases each). Looked up from germline, CDR1 is DFQATT and CDR2 is SNEGSKA (reference sequence). The length of the CDR3 is 15 residues. V was cut by 6 bases and J by 0 bases, with 18 bases left in between.

The chain recombines TRBV29-1 with TRBJ1-4; D gene ambiguous. This CDR3 comprises 13 residues. The germline V gene encodes CDR1 SQVTM and CDR2 ANQGSEA. Trimming removed 4 bases from V and 7 bases from J, with 13 bases in between. CDR3 sequence: CSVVANWGEKLFF. CDR3 DNA sequence: TGCAGCGTTGTTGCTAATTGGGGTGAAAAACTGTTTTTT.

The J gene is TRBJ1-1, the V gene TRBV19; 7 bases map to TRBD1. CDR1 LNHDA and CDR2 SQIVND come from the germline V gene (reference sequence). Trimming removed 4 bases from V and 2 bases from J; junction bases left unmatched: 10. This CDR3 is built from 16 residues. CDR3 coding DNA: TGTGCCAGTAGTAAGGGGGCGGGAGCCCCAAACACTGAAGCTTTCTTT. Translation: CASSKGAGAPNTEAFF.

The chain has TRBV3-1 (or the pseudogene TRBV3-2) and TRBJ2-3; D not certain. V dropped 0 bases and J dropped 2 bases, with 9 bases sitting between them. Germline CDR1 LGHDT, CDR2 YNNKEL (reference sequence). This CDR3 is built from 15 residues. The CDR3: CASSQDYSNTDTQYF. The CDR3 DNA reads as TGTGCCAGCAGCCAAGATTACTCAAACACAGATACGCAGTATTTT.

The rearrangement joins TRBV18 to TRBJ2-5; D assignment may be TRBD1 or TRBD2 (6 bases each). In germline, CDR1 is KGHSH, CDR2 LQKENI. The CDR3 is made up of 13 amino acids. V was cut by 1 base and J by 4 bases, with 7 bases left in between. The DNA for the CDR3 is TGTGCCAGCTCACCACAGGGGGGAGAGACCCAGTACTTC. Protein sequence: CASSPQGGETQYF.